Listed here are 12 T cell receptor beta chains from one sample, sequenced in a study of cytomegalovirus exposure and HLA in healthy donors. The PCR ran on 60 Vbeta and 13 Jbeta primers. TCRdb's table, derived via immunoSEQ multiplex PCR, lists solely in-frame clones and lacks some. The record lists around 130,000 clones, of which the ten most abundant hold roughly 1.5%. Sequenced material: PBMCs. Receptors originate from a woman between 40 and 50 years old in good health and CMV-seronegative.

The rearrangement uses TRBV7-9 and TRBJ2-4; tentatively, D is TRBD1 (6 bases). V lost 5 bases and J lost 8, with 10 bases in between. The CDR3 has 12 amino acids. Germline CDR1 reads SEHNR; CDR2 reads FQNEAQ (reference sequence). CDR3 coding DNA: TGTGCCAGCAGCGCCGCAGGGGACATTCAGTACTTC. Translating gives CASSAAGDIQYF.

The gene calls are TRBV10-3 and TRBJ2-1; TRBD2 agrees at 10 bases. CDR1 and CDR2 from the germline V gene are ENHRY and SYGVKD. This CDR3 spans 14 amino acids. V was clipped by 5 bases and J by 7 bases; unmatched bases: 5. DNA of the CDR3: TGTGCCATCAGTCGCGAAGCGGGAGGGAATGAGCAGTTCTTC. It specifies CAISREAGGNEQFF.

V usage is TRBV14 and J usage is TRBJ1-2, with 9 bases identical to TRBD1. V was clipped by 5 bases and J by 8 bases; unmatched bases: 3. The CDR3 has 12 amino acids. CDR1 SGHDN and CDR2 FVKESK come from the germline V gene. The CDR3 DNA reads as TGTGCCAGCAGCGCCGGACAGGGGGGCTACACCTTC. Translating gives CASSAGQGGYTF. The variable domain in full, with the rest retrieved from reference TRBV14 and TRBJ1-2, is EAGVTQFPSHSVIEKGQTVTLRCDPISGHDNLYWYRRVMGKEIKFLLHFVKESKQDESGMPNNRFLAERTGGTYSTLKVQPAELEDSGVYFCASSAGQGGYTFGSGTRLTVV.

The V call is TRBV4-2, the J call TRBJ2-7; 12 nucleotides match TRBD2. Trimming removed 2 bases from V and 0 bases from J; junction bases left unmatched: 5. This CDR3 is 17 amino acids long. Germline values: CDR1 LGHNA, CDR2 YNFKEQ. CDR3 DNA sequence: TGTGCCAGCAGCCAATCTCTAGCGGGGGGGCGCTCCTACGAGCAGTACTTC. It is translated as CASSQSLAGGRSYEQYF.

The genes are TRBV7-9 and TRBJ2-1; 7 bases agree with TRBD1. There are 17 residues in the CDR3. CDR1 and CDR2 from the germline V gene are SEHNR and FQNEAQ (reference sequence). V shed 5 bases and J 2 bases; nucleotides not matched to a gene: 12. The chain's CDR3 is CASSRTGPLKTYNEQFF. DNA of the CDR3: TGTGCCAGCAGCCGGACAGGACCTCTGAAAACCTACAATGAGCAGTTCTTC.

V usage is TRBV5-1 and J usage is TRBJ1-5, with 7 bases fitting TRBD1. With V trimmed by 0 bases and J by 9 bases, 15 bases remained unmatched. Germline V gene data show CDR1 as SGHRS and CDR2 as YFSETQ. CDR3 length: 17 amino acids. CDR3 residues: CASSLEFRVRGFRPQHF. The CDR3 DNA is TGCGCCAGCAGCTTGGAGTTTAGGGTCAGGGGGTTCCGGCCCCAGCATTTT.

V is TRBV5-6 and J is TRBJ1-6; D is possibly TRBD1 (5 bases). The ends were cut back, 2 bases at V and 5 bases at J, with 8 bases in the middle. Germline lookup yields CDR1 SGHDT and CDR2 YYEEEE. The CDR3 runs 14 residues. In DNA form, the CDR3 reads TGTGCCAGCAGCTTAAGACAGCATAATTCACCCCTCCACTTT. It yields the protein CASSLRQHNSPLHF.

V usage is TRBV9 and J usage is TRBJ1-1; D is possibly TRBD1 (5 bases). This CDR3 is 14 amino acids long. V lost 4 bases to trimming and J lost 5 bases, with 15 bases between them. CDR1 and CDR2 (germline): SGDLS, YYNGEE. The CDR3 protein is CASSSGPGGTEAFF. Written as DNA, the CDR3 is TGTGCCAGCAGCTCGGGGCCGGGGGGGACTGAAGCTTTCTTT.

The chain recombines TRBV5-4 with TRBJ2-3; D possibly corresponds to TRBD1 (5 bases). Germline lookup yields CDR1 SGHNT and CDR2 YYREEE (reference sequence). V lost 2 bases, J lost 6 bases, and 13 bases lay in between. The CDR3 has 14 residues. The CDR3 region is CASSFTQGRDTQYF. CDR3 sequence (DNA): TGTGCCAGCAGCTTCACGCAGGGAAGGGATACGCAGTATTTT.

The chain has TRBV7-9 and TRBJ1-2; D is unclear. CDR1 SEHNR and CDR2 FQNEAQ come from the germline V gene (reference sequence). The CDR3 covers 15 residues. Deletions cut 2 bases from V and 2 bases from J, with 12 bases between. DNA for the CDR3: TGTGCCAGCAGCTTAAACGCGGCCTACAACTATGGCTACACCTTC. Amino acids: CASSLNAAYNYGYTF.

The chain couples TRBV16 to TRBJ2-2, with D unresolved. This CDR3 region has 13 residues. Between the trimmed V and J ends, which lost 4 bases and 6 bases, there was a span of 9 bases. Germline V lookup: CDR1 KGHSY, CDR2 FQNENV. The CDR3 nucleotides read TGTGCCAGCAGCCTTTCCAGGCCCGGGGAGCTGTTTTTT. This encodes CASSLSRPGELFF.

This sequence joins TRBV7-3 and TRBJ2-2; the D gene is possibly TRBD1 (8 bases). Germline assignment: CDR1 SGHTA and CDR2 FQGTGA. V was pared by 4 bases and J by 0 bases, with 12 bases between. The CDR3 covers 16 residues. The CDR3 DNA reads as TGTGCCAGCAGCTACAGGGGGGGAGCGAACACCGGGGAGCTGTTTTTT. It encodes CASSYRGGANTGELFF.